Sequencing of this T cell receptor (beta chain) was carried out in a study of siplizumab effects on memory and regulatory T cells. Assay: immunoSEQ multiplex PCR; the TCRdb copy retains only in-frame clones and omits some. This sample has about 50,000 clones, with about 93% found just once. The receptor's source is a human donor in good health. Sequencing was carried out using CD8+ T cells sorted from blood.

The CDR3 protein is CANGPRAGFNEQFF. The CDR3 DNA reads TGTGCCAACGGCCCCCGGGCAGGGTTCAATGAGCAGTTCTTC. The chain employs TRBV28 and TRBJ2-1; D might be TRBD1 (5 bases). With 10 bases removed from V and 6 bases from J, the gap between germline ends came to 19 bases. Germline CDR1 reads MDHEN; CDR2 reads SYDVKM. The CDR3 runs to 14 residues.